A single sample is the source of the 5 T cell receptor beta chains below, sequenced in a study of T cell repertoires in cytomegalovirus infection. Their antigen targets remain unknown. One entry per CDR3 protein, called by TCRdb with MiXCR from the reads. Found here are approximately 910,000 distinct CDR3 sequences, 31% of them singletons; the top ten hold 13%. Sequencing used cultured CD8+ T cells from PBMCs, obtained from culture after CMV antigen stimulation. The receptor set was obtained from a human donor in good health (CMV status not recorded). Some clones in this sample may be carry-over from other donors' samples.

V is TRBV13 and J is TRBJ2-3, with D perhaps matching TRBD1 or TRBD2 (5 bases each). V gave up 3 bases and J gave up 8 bases, with 18 bases separating them. CDR1 is PRHDT and CDR2 is FYEKMQ in the germline V gene (reference sequence). The CDR3 covers 15 residues. The CDR3 nucleotides are TGTGCCAGCAGCTTGGGGGTCACGGCCGTGTCTACGCAGTATTTT. Its translation is CASSLGVTAVSTQYF.

This clonotype occurred many times. This chain links TRBV7-9 with TRBJ1-1; 7 nucleotides line up with TRBD1. With 3 bases clipped from V and 2 bases from J, the junction kept 18 bases outside the gene matches. The CDR3 covers 19 residues. Germline V CDR1 and CDR2: SEHNR, FQNEAQ (reference sequence). CDR3 amino acids: CASSLLGSGGQGGNTEAFF. CDR3 in DNA: TGTGCCAGCAGCTTGCTCGGTTCGGGGGGCCAGGGGGGAAACACTGAAGCTTTCTTT.

This clonotype was seen more than once but under ten times. The chain is built from TRBV6-4 and TRBJ2-3; TRBD2 aligns across 9 bases. Looked up from germline, CDR1 is MRHNA and CDR2 is SNTAGT. With V trimmed by 6 bases and J by 6 bases, 13 bases remained unmatched. The CDR3 consists of 16 residues. In nucleotides, the CDR3 is TGTGCCAGCAGCGAGGGCGGGGGGGAAATACTGGATACGCAGTATTTT. Translation gives CASSEGGGEILDTQYF.

This clonotype has ten or more counts. The V gene is TRBV7-2, the J gene TRBJ1-6; a weak D match, TRBD1 (5 bases). CDR1 and CDR2 from the germline V gene are SGHTA and FQGNSA. This CDR3 comprises 15 residues. V lost 3 bases, J lost 5 bases, and 11 bases lay in between. The CDR3 DNA reads TGTGCCAGCAGCTTGTGGGACGGAGATAATTCACCCCTCCACTTT. As protein: CASSLWDGDNSPLHF.

The V gene is TRBV7-6, the J gene TRBJ2-1; 8 nucleotides line up with TRBD2. Trimming took 1 base from V and 6 from J; bases not matched to a gene: 8. Germline CDR1 SGHVS, CDR2 FNYEAQ. The CDR3 runs 16 residues. As DNA, the CDR3 is TGTGCCAGCAGCTTAGAGAGGGCGGGGGGATCCAATGAGCAGTTCTTC. This encodes CASSLERAGGSNEQFF.